This TCR beta chain was identified in a study of T-cell memory formation after mild COVID-19. Study results and limitations: The appearance of some responding clones in pre-infection memory suggested that cross-reactive memory joined. Mainly in CM and EM were contracting CD4+ clones; CD8+ were in EMRA.

Germline V CDR1 and CDR2: SQVTM, ANQGSEA. This CDR3 contains 12 residues. With V trimmed by 8 bases and J by 0 bases, 3 bases remained unmatched. To note about this clonotype: Antigen specificity is unknown.

It was 5'RACE with constant-segment primers that produced the TCR alpha and TCR beta cDNA libraries, which carried sample barcodes and UMIs. Each CDR3 protein is one row after TCRdb ran MiXCR on the 5' RACE reads. The sample carries 350,000 to 550,000 distinct CDR3 sequences, more than 15% recorded once. The specimen was PBMCs or a T cell subset sorted from them (not recorded which). This TCR was sampled from a man in his late teens or twenties who had mild COVID-19 (a few samples of this study predate the infection). Cell type and time point are not known. The chain joins TRBV29-1 to TRBJ2-7; 8 bases agree with TRBD1. CDR3 residues: CSTTGDSYEQYF. CDR3 nucleotide sequence: TGCAGCACGACAGGGGACTCCTACGAGCAGTACTTC.